A single sample is the source of the 10 T cell receptor beta chains below, sequenced in a study of cytotoxic CD8 clonotypes in ibrutinib-treated CLL. Measured with immunoSEQ multiplex PCR; TCRdb has only the in-frame clones, and not every one. The table lists roughly 220,000 clones, over 65% of them singletons. The sample consisted of PBMCs, taken after 12 months of ibrutinib treatment. Every receptor here comes from a human donor with chronic lymphocytic leukemia.

The table lists this clone with a few counts. The chain employs TRBV11-2 and TRBJ1-6; D gene ambiguous. Trimming left V 2 bases short and J 7 bases short, with 12 bases between. The germline V gene encodes CDR1 SGHAT and CDR2 FQNNGV. CDR3 length: 15 residues. CDR3 DNA: TGTGCCAGCAGCTTAAGAGGGCTGGGGAATTCACCCCTCCACTTT. The encoded protein is CASSLRGLGNSPLHF.

J is TRBJ2-7 and V is TRBV9; perhaps TRBD1 as D (6 bases). Trimming removed 3 bases at V and 3 bases at J, with 16 bases between. CDR3 size: 15 residues. Germline CDR1 SGDLS, CDR2 YYNGEE. CDR3 loop: CASSATGRQGYEQYF. In nucleotides, the CDR3 is TGTGCCAGCAGCGCCACAGGGCGCCAGGGCTACGAGCAGTACTTC.

With regard to this clone: The same CDR3 arises from other DNA sequences in this sample as well. The chain links TRBV9 to TRBJ2-1, with a tentative D call TRBD2 (5 bases). Trimming removed 0 bases from V and 1 base from J, with 8 bases in between. From germline, CDR1 is SGDLS and CDR2 YYNGEE. CDR3 length equals 15 residues. DNA of the CDR3: TGTGCCAGCAGCGTAGCCGGGGATTCCTACAATGAGCAGTTCTTC. It codes for CASSVAGDSYNEQFF.

The V call is TRBV27, the J call TRBJ2-5, with D possibly matching TRBD2 (6 bases). V was cut by 0 bases and J by 5 bases, with 16 bases left in between. Germline CDR1 and CDR2: MNHEY and SMNVEV (reference sequence). This CDR3 comprises 16 residues. The CDR3 DNA reads TGTGCCAGCAGTTTATCGCTAGCGACATCTGAGGAGACCCAGTACTTC. Translation: CASSLSLATSEETQYF.

This clone has just a few counts. Here the CDR3 reads CASRNRQFSSYEQYF. DNA for the CDR3: TGTGCCAGCCGCAACCGACAGTTTAGCTCCTACGAGCAGTACTTC. The chain links TRBV2 to TRBJ2-7; D may be TRBD1 (5 bases). The germline gives CDR1 SNHLY, CDR2 FYNNEI. The CDR3 extends over 15 amino acids. Trimming cost V 8 bases and J 0 bases, with 17 bases left between them. Combining the CDR3 with reference TRBV2 and TRBJ2-7 gives the whole variable domain EPEVTQTPSHQVTQMGQEVILRCVPISNHLYFYWYRQILGQKVEFLVSFYNNEISEKSEIFDDQFSVERPDGSNFTLKIRSTKLEDSAMYFCASRNRQFSSYEQYFGPGTRLTVT.

This chain joins TRBV6-1 and TRBJ1-5; D is undetermined. The CDR3 runs 13 residues. From germline, CDR1 is MNHNS and CDR2 SASEGT. V gave up 2 bases and J gave up 11 bases, with 13 bases separating them. The CDR3 protein is CASSEYGARAQHF. The CDR3 DNA reads as TGTGCCAGCAGTGAATACGGCGCGAGGGCCCAGCATTTT.

V is TRBV5-1 and J is TRBJ1-1, with D maybe TRBD1 (6 bases). V shed 2 bases and J shed 5 bases, with 16 bases lying between them. The CDR3 runs to 15 residues. Germline values: CDR1 SGHRS, CDR2 YFSETQ. The CDR3 nucleotides read TGCGCCAGCAGCTTACCGACAGGACTGGTAACTGAAGCTTTCTTT. Translation gives CASSLPTGLVTEAFF. Full variable domain (rest looked up from reference TRBV5-1 and TRBJ1-1): KAGVTQTPRYLIKTRGQQVTLSCSPISGHRSVSWYQQTPGQGLQFLFEYFSETQRNKGNFPGRFSGRQFSNSRSEMNVSTLELGDSALYLCASSLPTGLVTEAFFGQGTRLTVV.

At least ten counts were recorded for this clone. The V call is TRBV6-5, the J call TRBJ1-5, with D tentatively TRBD1 (6 bases). This CDR3 is built from 14 residues. Germline loops: CDR1 MNHEY, CDR2 SVGAGI. Trimming left V 4 bases short and J 3 bases short, with 10 bases between. DNA for the CDR3: TGTGCCAGCAGTTCTGGACAGTACAATCAGCCCCAGCATTTT. This translates into CASSSGQYNQPQHF.

The chain joins TRBV9 to TRBJ2-7, with TRBD1 matching over 7 bases. There are 15 residues in the CDR3. The germline CDR1 and CDR2 sequences are SGDLS and YYNGEE. V shed 0 bases, J shed 0 bases, and the junction held 3 bases outside the gene matches. The CDR3 DNA follows: TGTGCCAGCAGCGTAGCCTGGGACAGCTCCTACGAGCAGTACTTC. It encodes CASSVAWDSSYEQYF.

The gene calls are TRBV5-4 and TRBJ2-2, with 7 bases aligning to TRBD2. Germline V gene sequence: CDR1 SGHNT, CDR2 YYREEE (reference sequence). V gave up 1 base and J gave up 1 base; unmatched junction bases: 1. This CDR3 spans 15 amino acids. CDR3 sequence: CASSLSGGNTGELFF. The DNA for the CDR3 is TGTGCCAGCAGCTTGTCGGGGGGGAACACCGGGGAGCTGTTTTTT.